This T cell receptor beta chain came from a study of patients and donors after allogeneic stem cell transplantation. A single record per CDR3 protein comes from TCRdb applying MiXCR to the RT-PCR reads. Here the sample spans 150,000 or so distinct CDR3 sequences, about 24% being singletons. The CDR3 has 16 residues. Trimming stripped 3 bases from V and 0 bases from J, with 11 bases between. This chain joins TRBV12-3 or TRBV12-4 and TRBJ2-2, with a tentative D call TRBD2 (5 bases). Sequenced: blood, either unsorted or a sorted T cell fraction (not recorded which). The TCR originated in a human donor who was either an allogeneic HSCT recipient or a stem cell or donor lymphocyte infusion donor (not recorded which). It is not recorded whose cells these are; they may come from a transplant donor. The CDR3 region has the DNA TGTGCCAGCAGTTTGAGAGGGAGCGCGAACACCGGGGAGCTGTTTTTT. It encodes CASSLRGSANTGELFF.